These T cell receptor beta chains were read from a single sample in a study of blood T cell repertoires in COVID-19. Data came from immunoSEQ multiplex PCR; TCRdb stores just in-frame clones and leaves some out. The profile shows tens of thousands of clones, 80% to 90% of them singletons. The sequenced material came from peripheral blood. The source is a man aged 45-65 years with active or convalescent COVID-19. Both conserved end residues are part of each CDR3. The D gene is left open where the match is weak. The listing skips clone size in some rows; elsewhere it reads once, few, many or a size class.

v_gene	d_gene	j_gene	abundance	CDR3nt	CDR3aa
TRBV6-5	TRBD2	TRBJ2-1	-	TGTGTAACAAGGGGGGCGGGAGGTTTTGTATATGAGCAGTTCTTC	CVTRGAGGFVYEQFF
TRBV27	-	TRBJ2-5	-	TGTGCCAGCAGCCCATCGGCAGGGGAATACCAAGAGACCCAGTACTTC	CASSPSAGEYQETQYF
TRBV28	TRBD2	TRBJ2-1	-	TGTGCCAGCAGTTTATCTAGCGGGAGGGGGGGTGAGCAGTTCTTC	CASSLSSGRGGEQFF
TRBV5-6	-	TRBJ2-5	-	TGTGCCAGCAGCTATGAGGAGACCCAGTACTTC	CASSYEETQYF
TRBV7-2	TRBD2	TRBJ2-5	-	TGTGCCAGCAGCTTAAGACTAGCGGGGAAAGAGACCCAGTACTTC	CASSLRLAGKETQYF
TRBV7-2	TRBD1	TRBJ2-2	-	TGTGCCAGCAGCCCGACAGGGGTTCTAGCCGGGGAGCTGTTTTTT	CASSPTGVLAGELFF
TRBV5-6	-	TRBJ1-2	-	TGTGCCAGCAGCTTGTTAACCGCGACGGAGTATGGCTACACCTTC	CASSLLTATEYGYTF
TRBV2	TRBD1	TRBJ1-4	-	TGTGCCAGCAGAGAGGGGGCCGGTGAAAAACTGTTTTTT	CASREGAGEKLFF
TRBV6-5	TRBD1	TRBJ2-7	-	TGTGCCAGCAGACCGCAGGGGGTCCCCTACGAGCAGTACTTC	CASRPQGVPYEQYF
TRBV29-1	TRBD2	TRBJ2-5	-	TGCAGCGTTGGGGGGGTCGGGGGGGCCCAGTACTTC	CSVGGVGGAQYF
TRBV29-1	TRBD1	TRBJ1-2	-	TGCAGCGTCGTTCAGGGGGGCTTTGTCTATGGCTACACCTTC	CSVVQGGFVYGYTF
TRBV19	TRBD2	TRBJ2-5	once	TGTGCCAGTAGTATTCGAGCGGGAGTAAGGGGCGGGGGAAGGGAGACCCAGTACTTC	CASSIRAGVRGGGRETQYF
TRBV30	TRBD1	TRBJ1-2	-	TGTGCCTGGAGTAGGGGACAGGATGGCTACACCTTC	CAWSRGQDGYTF
TRBV5-1	-	TRBJ1-3	-	TGCGCCAGCAGCTTGACGGAGACTGGAAACACCATATATTTT	CASSLTETGNTIYF
TRBV19	TRBD1	TRBJ2-2	-	TGTGCCAGTAGTGGGGGTAGGGGGCGCAACACCGGGGAGCTGTTTTTT	CASSGGRGRNTGELFF
TRBV19	TRBD1	TRBJ1-1	-	TGTGCCAGTAGTCATAGACAGGGGGGAGGAAACACTGAAGCTTTCTTT	CASSHRQGGGNTEAFF
TRBV5-1	TRBD1	TRBJ2-6	-	TGCGCCAGCAGCCCAGGACAGGGGGTGGCTGGGGCCAACGTCCTGACTTTC	CASSPGQGVAGANVLTF
TRBV6-2/TRBV6-3	TRBD1	TRBJ2-4	once	TGTGCCAGCAGTTACGAACAGGGGGCGGGAGTGGCCAAAAACATTCAGTACTTC	CASSYEQGAGVAKNIQYF
TRBV6-6	-	TRBJ2-5	-	TGTGCCAGCACCGGCCTTGGGCGGGGGCTTCAAGAGACCCAGTACTTC	CASTGLGRGLQETQYF
TRBV11-3	TRBD2	TRBJ2-1	-	TGTGCCAGCAGCCATGGGGGGGGCTCCTACAATGAGCAGTTCTTC	CASSHGGGSYNEQFF
TRBV2	-	TRBJ2-7	-	TGTGCCAGCGATAGGCCTGACAGCTCCTACGAGCAGTACTTC	CASDRPDSSYEQYF
TRBV6-5	-	TRBJ2-7	-	TGTGCCAGCGGAAGGCTAGACTACGAGCAGTACTTC	CASGRLDYEQYF
TRBV13	TRBD2	TRBJ2-3	-	TGTGCCAGCAGCCTCTTGGGGACTAGCGGGAGGGCCCGGGTCACAGATACGCAGTATTTT	CASSLLGTSGRARVTDTQYF
TRBV6-5	TRBD1	TRBJ1-3	-	TGTGCCAGCAGTCTGGACAGGACCTCTGGAAACACCATATATTTT	CASSLDRTSGNTIYF
TRBV6-5	TRBD1	TRBJ2-1	-	TGTGCCAGCAGTTATTTTGGTCGGGACAGGGGCCGGTTGCAGTTCTTC	CASSYFGRDRGRLQFF
TRBV9	-	TRBJ1-2	-	TGTGCCAGCAGCGTAGCTCCCTCGACAGCTAACTATGGCTACACCTTC	CASSVAPSTANYGYTF
TRBV15	-	TRBJ2-1	-	TGTGCCACCAGCAGAGGTAGCGGAAATCGCAATGAGCAGTTCTTC	CATSRGSGNRNEQFF
TRBV7-2	TRBD2	TRBJ2-3	-	TGTGCCAGCAGCGCAACTAGCGGGGGGGCAGATACGCAGTATTTT	CASSATSGGADTQYF
TRBV5-5	-	TRBJ1-6	once	TGTGCCAGCAGCTCCCAGGGATCACCCCTCCACTTT	CASSSQGSPLHF
TRBV7-2	-	TRBJ2-2	-	TGTGCCAGCAGCTTAGGGAGCACCGGGGAGCTGTTTTTT	CASSLGSTGELFF
TRBV25-1	-	TRBJ2-7	-	TGTGCCAGCAGTGGACCGTGGGCAGGGCACGAGCAGTACTTC	CASSGPWAGHEQYF
TRBV6-6	-	TRBJ1-1	-	TGTGCCAGCAAGGACTTTCGGATGAACACTGAAGCTTTCTTT	CASKDFRMNTEAFF
TRBV6-5	-	TRBJ2-5	-	TGTGCCAGCAGCTACTCCTTTTTCGTGGAGACCCAGTACTTC	CASSYSFFVETQYF
TRBV19	TRBD1	TRBJ1-2	-	TGTGCCAGTAGTCCGCGTTCGGCAGGGGGCTATGGCTACACCTTC	CASSPRSAGGYGYTF
TRBV2	-	TRBJ1-5	-	TGTGCCAGCAGTGAACGGTGGCAGGCCAGCAATCAGCCCCAGCATTTT	CASSERWQASNQPQHF
TRBV5-6	TRBD1	TRBJ1-6	-	TGTGCCAGCAGCCCGATCACAGGGGCCAGCTCCTATAATTCACCCCTCCACTTT	CASSPITGASSYNSPLHF
TRBV18	-	TRBJ2-2	-	TGTGCCAGCTCACCCGGAGGGGCCCATGCCGGCGGGGAGCTGTTTTTT	CASSPGGAHAGGELFF
TRBV30	TRBD2	TRBJ2-6	few	TGTGCCTGGACTATAAGCGGGGGGCCCTACTCTGGGGCCAACGTCCTGACTTTC	CAWTISGGPYSGANVLTF
TRBV3-1/TRBV3-2	-	TRBJ2-1	-	TGTGCCAGCAGCAGTCAGGGCAATGAGCAGTTCTTC	CASSSQGNEQFF
TRBV27	TRBD2	TRBJ2-1	-	TGTGCCAGCAGTTTATGGTCTAGCGGGAGCGACTACAATGAGCAGTTCTTC	CASSLWSSGSDYNEQFF
TRBV27	-	TRBJ1-5	few	TGTGCCAGCAGTAAACATTCCGATAGCAATCAGCCCCAGCATTTT	CASSKHSDSNQPQHF
TRBV12-5	TRBD2	TRBJ2-1	-	TGTGCTAGTGTTCTCCGACTAGCGGGGGGCTCCTACAATGAGCAGTTCTTC	CASVLRLAGGSYNEQFF